Sequencing of this TCR beta chain was carried out in a study of T-cell memory formation after mild COVID-19 (dated by TCRdb to the early 2020s). With respect to the entire study: TCR sequence clusters from the two donors were found to be largely donor specific. Two young, previously healthy adult volunteers made up the cohort, one male and one female. Longitudinal TCRalpha and TCRbeta repertoire sequencing tracked T-cell clones expanding and contracting after mild COVID-19 in a couple of donors.

The reads were generated on an Illumina NovaSeq 6000. Using 5'RACE with constant-segment primers, TCRalpha and TCRbeta cDNA libraries were constructed, with sample barcodes and unique molecular identifiers added in the process. RNA was extracted from every sample with Trizol reagent. Libraries were amplified in two PCR steps, with a second sample barcode and Illumina TruSeq adapters added in the second step. Sequencing of libraries was performed on an Illumina NovaSeq with 2 x 150 bp paired-end reads. In the original analysis: Reads were demultiplexed and collapsed into UMI-guided consensus sequences with migec v1.2.7. Using mixcr v2.1.11, UMI consensuses were aligned to TRA and TRB V and J templates and then assembled into clonotypes. A clonotype was counted as expanded or contracted only when both edgeR and NoisET called the clonotype significant, with the noise models trained on biological replicates. For edgeR calls, the cutoffs were a false discovery rate-adjusted p below 0.01 and a log2 fold-change threshold of 1. PCA with hierarchical clustering of max-normalized trajectories of the 1000 most abundant clonotypes was used as exploratory dynamics analysis. The CD4 or CD8 phenotype of responding clones was assigned using the separately sequenced CD4+ and CD8+ repertoires. TCRdb reprocessing: public reads trimmed at Q25 with fastp, clones called with MiXCR, in-frame beta chains kept. Rows matching on CDR3 protein sequence are summarized as one entry with the most common DNA and genes. V and J calls and clone size were set by TCRdb, not the authors. This sample holds approximately 210,000 distinct CDR3 sequences; 15% to 20% were observed only once. The ten most abundant clones make up roughly 2.3% of the sample.

The paper's findings and limits, for the study overall: The study included only a couple of mild cases, and larger cohorts that include severe cases with pre-infection samples were judged to be necessary. Clones contracting from day 15 to 85 had balanced CD4/CD8 phenotypes, while a second wave expanding from day 15 to 37 was biased towards CD4+. The second-wave clones that peaked on day 37 were not confirmed to be SARS-CoV-2 specific. Contracting CD4+ clones were located mainly in the CM and EM memory subsets, whereas CD8+ clones were found to be enriched in EMRA. The detection of some responding clones in pre-infection memory suggests that pre-existing cross-reactive memory T cells joined the SARS-CoV-2 response.

In the case of this clonotype: Its antigen is unknown. Per-base qualities were not stored, and no clone one base away is much larger.

Ficoll-Paque density gradient centrifugation was the method used to isolate PBMCs. From its cysteine to its phenylalanine, the CDR3 spans 16 amino acids. The only DNA kept is the CDR3, 48 bases in frame from the first base. Trimmed from V: 6 bases; trimmed from J: 4 bases; junction bases lacking a gene match: 6. Rearrangement joined TRBV12-3 or TRBV12-4 to TRBJ2-2; 12 bases in between match TRBD2. The TCR was taken from an adult woman who had mild COVID-19 (a few samples of this study predate the infection). The sample titles of this study are shuffled in the database, so cell type and time point are left out; the donor was told from shared clones. Input material: PBMCs or a T cell subset sorted from them (not recorded which). The CDR3 reads CASRPSGRGVTGELFF. The nucleotide sequence is given as TGTGCCAGCAGACCTAGCGGGAGGGGGGTCACCGGGGAGCTGTTTTTT.